The present T cell receptor (beta chain) was sequenced within a study of radiotherapy plus CTLA-4 blockade in lung cancer. The study treated chemo-refractory metastatic non-small-cell lung cancer patients with focal radiation plus ipilimumab CTLA-4 blockade. TCRdb keeps only in-frame clones here, not all; method: immunoSEQ multiplex PCR. The table has about 110,000 clones, approximately 87% seen once. V gave up 2 bases and J gave up 0 bases; unmatched junction bases: 13. The germline gives CDR1 SGHTA, CDR2 FQGNSA. This CDR3 contains 18 residues. The rearrangement links TRBV7-2 to TRBJ2-7, with TRBD2 matching 7 bases. This TCR was recovered from a human donor with non-small cell lung cancer that progressed on radiotherapy plus ipilimumab. Some clones in this sample may be carry-over from other donors' samples. Specimen: peripheral blood, collected from a patient treated with radiotherapy plus ipilimumab. In DNA form, the CDR3 reads TGTGCCAGCAGCTTAAGTGTCTCGGGTAGCGGGTCCTCCTACGAGCAGTACTTC. This sequence encodes CASSLSVSGSGSSYEQYF.